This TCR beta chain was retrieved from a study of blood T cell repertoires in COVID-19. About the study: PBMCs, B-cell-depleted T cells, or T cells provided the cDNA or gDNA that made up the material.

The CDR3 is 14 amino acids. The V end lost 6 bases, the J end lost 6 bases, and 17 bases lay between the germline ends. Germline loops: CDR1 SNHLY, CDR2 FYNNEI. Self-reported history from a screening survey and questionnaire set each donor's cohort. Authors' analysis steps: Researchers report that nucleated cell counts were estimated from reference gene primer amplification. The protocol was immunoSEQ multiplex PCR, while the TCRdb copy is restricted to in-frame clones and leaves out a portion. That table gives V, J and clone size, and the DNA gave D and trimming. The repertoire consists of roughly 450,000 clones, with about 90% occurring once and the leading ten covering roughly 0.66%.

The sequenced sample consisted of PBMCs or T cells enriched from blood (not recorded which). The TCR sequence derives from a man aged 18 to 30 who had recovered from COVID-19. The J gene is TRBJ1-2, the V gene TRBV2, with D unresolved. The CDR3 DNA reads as TGTGCCAGCAGGGGCCTACGTACTTTTAATGGCTACACCTTC. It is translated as CASRGLRTFNGYTF.